This T cell receptor beta chain was recovered during a study of Ad26.COV2.S vaccination and SARS-CoV-2 variants. This sample's treatment: 15 to 20 received Ad26.COV2.S at low or high dose, single or two shots; 5 received placebo; per-sample allocation not given. Material that was analyzed had been drawn on day 63 after the first vaccine or placebo injection. Produced via immunoSEQ multiplex PCR; TCRdb's table is partial and in-frame only. The sample contains hundreds of thousands of clones, 80% to 90% of which appear only once. Trimming removed 5 bases at V and 2 bases at J, with 12 bases between. The CDR3 totals 15 residues. Germline V gives CDR1 LNHDA, CDR2 SQIVND (reference sequence). Study-level results: Spike-specific TCR breadth in vaccine recipients exceeded that seen in placebo recipients.

As regards this clone: Its antigen is currently unknown.

The chain has TRBV19 and TRBJ2-2, with unresolved D. Here the sequenced sample was peripheral blood, taken in a trial of Ad26.COV2.S vaccine versus placebo. This sequence was found in a person aged 18 to 59 who received the Ad26.COV2.S COVID-19 vaccine or a placebo. The CDR3 region has the DNA TGTGCCAGTAGTGTAGGCCAGGTAAACACCGGGGAGCTGTTTTTT. Translated, it gives CASSVGQVNTGELFF.